Shown below are 12 T cell receptor beta chains from a single sample sequenced in a study of spatial heterogeneity in lung cancer. Regarding the study as a whole: One measure, the expanded intratumoral alpha and beta TCR count, tracked tumor mutation counts.

Their antigens are not known. TCRdb called the 5' RACE reads again in MiXCR, with one record for every CDR3 protein. Altogether approximately 3,500 distinct CDR3 sequences are present, approximately 16% being singletons, with the ten largest covering 23%. Indicated time point: sample taken at primary tumor resection. Sequencing used lung tumor tissue, obtained at surgery. Receptors were obtained from a female donor with early-stage non-small cell lung cancer.

This clonotype was picked up a small number of times. The V gene is TRBV24-1, the J gene TRBJ2-3; D may match TRBD1 or TRBD2 (5 bases each). The V end was cut by 4 bases, the J end by 8 bases, with 24 bases between. Germline-derived CDR1 and CDR2 are KGHDR and SFDVKD. This CDR3 has 17 amino acids. CDR3 residues: CATSDEMVGASPGTQYF. In DNA form, the CDR3 reads TGTGCCACCAGTGACGAAATGGTCGGGGCTAGTCCAGGTACGCAGTATTTT.

The chain links TRBV9 to TRBJ2-5; 11 positions match TRBD2. CDR3 length: 15 residues. Germline-derived CDR1 and CDR2 are SGDLS and YYNGEE. J lost 2 bases, V lost 3 bases, and 3 bases had no gene match. The CDR3: CASSASGRQQETQYF. For the CDR3, the DNA is TGTGCCAGCAGCGCTAGCGGGAGGCAACAAGAGACCCAGTACTTC.

This clonotype was recorded many times. The chain has TRBV7-6 and TRBJ1-2; D ambiguous. Between the trimmed V and J ends, which lost 4 bases and 3 bases, there was a span of 15 bases. The CDR3 is made up of 15 amino acids. Looked up from germline, CDR1 is SGHVS and CDR2 is FNYEAQ. CDR3 region: CASSSLDPGDYGYTF. Here the CDR3 DNA reads TGTGCCAGCAGCTCTCTGGACCCAGGAGACTATGGCTACACCTTC. The whole variable domain, filled in from reference TRBV7-6 and TRBJ1-2, reads GAGVSQSPRYKVTKRGQDVALRCDPISGHVSLYWYRQALGQGPEFLTYFNYEAQQDKSGLPNDRFSAERPEGSISTLTIQRTEQRDSAMYRCASSSLDPGDYGYTFGSGTRLTVV.

This clonotype is medium-sized within its sample. J is TRBJ2-1 and V is TRBV5-1; D is possibly TRBD1 or TRBD2 (5 bases each). Germline CDR1 reads SGHRS; CDR2 reads YFSETQ. The V gene lost 2 bases and the J gene lost 6 bases, with 21 bases spanning the gap. The CDR3 loop spans 17 amino acids. CDR3 sequence (DNA): TGCGCCAGCAGCTTTCCCTATCCGGGACCGGGATTCAATGAGCAGTTCTTC. Translated: CASSFPYPGPGFNEQFF.

The table lists this clonotype with many counts. The chain joins TRBV7-8 to TRBJ1-3; the D is unclear. Deletions cut 2 bases from V and 1 base from J, with 6 bases between. Germline loops: CDR1 SGHVS, CDR2 FQNEAQ. The length of the CDR3 is 14 residues. In nucleotides, the CDR3 is TGTGCCAGCAGCTTAATCAGTTCTGGAAACACCATATATTTT. This sequence encodes CASSLISSGNTIYF.

This clonotype is medium-sized within its sample. V usage is TRBV5-4 and J usage is TRBJ2-3, with 15 bases matching TRBD2. The CDR3 runs to 16 residues. Germline loops: CDR1 SGHNT, CDR2 YYREEE (reference sequence). Germline trimming cut 5 bases from V and 6 bases from J; bases unmatched to any gene: 7. Here the CDR3 DNA reads TGTGCCAGCAGGGCCGGGACTAGCGGGGGGCTGGATACGCAGTATTTT. This gives the protein CASRAGTSGGLDTQYF. Using reference TRBV5-4 and TRBJ2-3 for the parts outside the CDR3, the full variable domain is ETGVTQSPTHLIKTRGQQVTLRCSSQSGHNTVSWYQQALGQGPQFIFQYYREEENGRGNFPPRFSGLQFPNYSSELNVNALELDDSALYLCASRAGTSGGLDTQYFGPGTRLTVL.

In its sample, this clonotype is medium-sized. The rearrangement links TRBV20-1 to TRBJ2-7, with 8 bases fitting TRBD1. Germline V gene data show CDR1 as DFQATT and CDR2 as SNEGSKA (reference sequence). The J segment lost 4 bases and the V segment lost 1 base, leaving 9 bases of the junction unmatched. This CDR3 is built from 15 residues. CDR3 amino acids: CSARVLGQGVYEQYF. The CDR3 DNA reads TGCAGTGCTAGAGTTTTAGGACAGGGAGTTTACGAGCAGTACTTC.

There are many counts of this clonotype. The genes are TRBV7-2 and TRBJ1-1; no clear D. V was pared by 2 bases and J by 10 bases, with 8 bases between. This CDR3 has 11 residues. Germline CDR1 reads SGHTA; CDR2 reads FQGNSA. The CDR3 DNA follows: TGTGCCAGCAGCTTATATACGGGAGCTTTCTTT. Its protein product is CASSLYTGAFF.

This clonotype was observed many times. J is TRBJ2-5 and V is TRBV19; tentatively, D is TRBD1 (5 bases). Germline-derived CDR1 and CDR2 are LNHDA and SQIVND (reference sequence). V lost 5 bases and J 4 bases, leaving 11 bases between the germline ends. The CDR3 contains 13 residues. In DNA, the CDR3 is TGTGCCAGTAGTCAGGACACCGGAGAGACCCAGTACTTC. Its translation is CASSQDTGETQYF.

Sample share makes this clonotype medium-sized. This chain uses TRBV7-3 with TRBJ2-5, with D possibly being TRBD2 (5 bases). CDR3 length: 16 residues. CDR1 and CDR2 (germline): SGHTA, FQGTGA. Trimming stripped 2 bases from V and 4 bases from J, with 17 bases between. The CDR3, as DNA: TGTGCCAGCAGCTTAGCCCCCACAGCGGTAGGAGAGACCCAGTACTTC. Protein product: CASSLAPTAVGETQYF.

This clonotype is medium-sized in the sample. J is TRBJ1-4 and V is TRBV20-1, with 8 bases identical to TRBD1. CDR3 length: 17 amino acids. Trimming cost V 0 bases and J 1 base; bases outside gene matches: 7. CDR1 and CDR2 (germline): DFQATT, SNEGSKA (reference sequence). CDR3: CSARDWSGGLTNEKLFF. The DNA for the CDR3 is TGCAGTGCTAGAGATTGGTCAGGGGGCTTAACTAATGAAAAACTGTTTTTT.

This clonotype was detected ten times or more. The V call is TRBV3-1, the J call TRBJ2-5; D is unclear. This CDR3 spans 11 amino acids. Germline CDR1 reads LGHDT; CDR2 reads YNNKEL (reference sequence). V was trimmed by 2 bases and J by 7 bases, leaving 5 bases between them. The CDR3 nucleotides are TGTGCCAGCAGCCAACTAGGGACCCAGTACTTC. Amino acids: CASSQLGTQYF.